This T cell receptor beta chain was found in a study of T cell responses to AZD1222 COVID-19 vaccine. Findings of the study overall: Donors were mostly white British, more females; clonal diversity possibly underestimated. Repertoire collection took place solely once the T cell response had peaked. After two AZD1222 doses, spike-specific TCR breadth and depth rose versus day 0.

Germline loops: CDR1 SEHNR, CDR2 FQNEAQ (reference sequence). This CDR3 region has 16 residues. V lost 5 bases and J lost 5; bases outside the gene matches: 10. Comments on this clone: The antigen is unknown.

Measured with immunoSEQ multiplex PCR; TCRdb has only the in-frame clones, and not every one. The data hold a few hundred thousand clones, with roughly 93% observed a single time. The source was peripheral blood, collected on day 0 of AZD1222 vaccination. This chain joins TRBV7-9 and TRBJ2-1; 9 positions match TRBD2. This TCR came from an adult in good health. CDR3 region: CASSLPGGGGDNEQFF. CDR3 coding DNA: TGTGCCAGCAGCCTCCCGGGCGGGGGGGGCGACAATGAGCAGTTCTTC.